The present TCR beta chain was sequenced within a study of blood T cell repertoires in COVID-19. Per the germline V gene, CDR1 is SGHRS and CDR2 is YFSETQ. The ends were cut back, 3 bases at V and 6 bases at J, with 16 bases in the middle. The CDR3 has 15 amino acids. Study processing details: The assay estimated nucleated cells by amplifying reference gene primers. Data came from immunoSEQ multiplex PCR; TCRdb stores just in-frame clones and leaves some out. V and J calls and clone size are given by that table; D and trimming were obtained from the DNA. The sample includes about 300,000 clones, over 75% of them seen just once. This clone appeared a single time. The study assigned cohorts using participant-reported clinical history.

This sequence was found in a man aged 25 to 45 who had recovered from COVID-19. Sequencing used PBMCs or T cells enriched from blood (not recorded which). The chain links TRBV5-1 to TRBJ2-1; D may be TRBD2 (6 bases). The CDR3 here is CASSSPGEQFNEQFF. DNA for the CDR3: TGCGCCAGCAGCTCCCCGGGAGAGCAGTTCAATGAGCAGTTCTTC.